The T cell receptor beta chain under discussion was sequenced for a study of blood T cell repertoires in COVID-19. Here immunoSEQ multiplex PCR was the method, and the copy in TCRdb shows in-frame clones only, minus some. Of around 150,000 clones listed, around 80% were seen once; the top ten hold 22%. This clone was found a few times. The CDR3 contains 19 residues. The V and J genes are TRBV12-2 and TRBJ1-1; no check of the table's D call, TRBD1, against the DNA was made. TRBV12-2 is given as a pseudogene. This TCR derives from a woman at least 80 years old with acute or convalescent COVID-19. The sample consisted of peripheral blood. CDR3 region: CASRCSQGTALQMNTEAFF. The CDR3 DNA reads as TGTGCAAGTCGCTGCTCACAAGGGACAGCTCTACAAATGAACACTGAAGCTTTCTTT.